This entry features one T cell receptor beta chain sequence. V shed 1 base and J shed 4 bases, with 8 bases lying between them. The germline gives CDR1 SEHNR, CDR2 FQNEAQ (reference sequence). CDR3 length: 14 amino acids. The data were obtained in a study of cytomegalovirus exposure and HLA in healthy donors. PCR involved 60 Vbeta and 13 Jbeta primers. Sequencing was performed with immunoSEQ multiplex PCR; in TCRdb, only in-frame clones are kept and a portion is missing. The sample includes fewer than 200,000 clones, roughly 85% seen only once; the top ten take around 0.98%. This chain uses TRBV7-9 with TRBJ1-5, with unresolved D. Material: PBMCs. The receptor was derived from a woman in her 50s in good health and CMV-seropositive. The CDR3 reads CASSLGAANQPQHF. The CDR3 DNA is TGTGCCAGCAGCTTAGGTGCAGCGAATCAGCCCCAGCATTTT.